This is a list of T cell receptor beta chains from one sample in a study of blood T cell repertoires in COVID-19. The protocol was immunoSEQ multiplex PCR, while the TCRdb copy is restricted to in-frame clones and leaves out a portion. The sample has 55,000 to 75,000 clones; roughly 80% are singletons. The sample comprised peripheral blood. The receptors shown here come from a man at least 80 years old with COVID-19, enrolled during active disease. The CDR3 runs from the conserved cysteine through the conserved F or W. Fields, in order: CDR3 DNA, CDR3 protein, CDR3 length, clone size, J gene, V gene, D gene. The D gene is left open where the match is weak. Clone size is shown for a subset of rows, as once, few, many or a class of expanded clone.

DNA: TGCGCCAGCAGCTTGACAGTATATAGCAATCAGCCCCAGCATTTT
CDR3: CASSLTVYSNQPQHF
length: 15
size: .
J: TRBJ1-5
V: TRBV4-3
D: .

DNA: TGTGCCAGCAGTTTTGGACAGGGGCCTAACACCTTC
CDR3: CASSFGQGPNTF
length: 12
size: .
J: TRBJ1-2
V: TRBV6-5
D: TRBD1

DNA: TGTGCCAGCAGTTCTCCGACAGGAACCTACGAGCAGTACTTC
CDR3: CASSSPTGTYEQYF
length: 14
size: .
J: TRBJ2-7
V: TRBV28
D: .

DNA: TGTGCCAGCAGCTTGGCCGGGGCTAGCGGCTACAATGAGCAGTTCTTC
CDR3: CASSLAGASGYNEQFF
length: 16
size: .
J: TRBJ2-1
V: TRBV5-4
D: TRBD2

DNA: TGTGCCAGCAGCTTAGCCCCCAGGGGTGACTATGGCTACACCTTC
CDR3: CASSLAPRGDYGYTF
length: 15
size: .
J: TRBJ1-2
V: TRBV7-6
D: .

DNA: TGTGCCAGCAGGGGGGCCCAGGGCCAGCCCCAGCATTTT
CDR3: CASRGAQGQPQHF
length: 13
size: .
J: TRBJ1-5
V: TRBV2
D: .

DNA: TGTGCCAGCAGCACTGAATTGAACACTGAAGCTTTCTTT
CDR3: CASSTELNTEAFF
length: 13
size: .
J: TRBJ1-1
V: TRBV3-1/TRBV3-2
D: .

DNA: TGTGCCAGCAGCGCCATCACTTGGGGGCGAGCTAACTATGGCTACACCTTC
CDR3: CASSAITWGRANYGYTF
length: 17
size: .
J: TRBJ1-2
V: TRBV9
D: .

DNA: TGCGCCAGCAGCGAAGGACAGGGAAGGTACGAGCAGTACTTC
CDR3: CASSEGQGRYEQYF
length: 14
size: .
J: TRBJ2-7
V: TRBV5-1
D: TRBD1

DNA: TGTGCCAGCAGTTACTCAGCGGGGGGGCTAGGTGAGCAGTTCTTC
CDR3: CASSYSAGGLGEQFF
length: 15
size: few
J: TRBJ2-1
V: TRBV6-6
D: TRBD2

DNA: TGTGCCAGCAGCACAGGGGGGGGTAGCTCCTACAATGAGCAGTTCTTC
CDR3: CASSTGGGSSYNEQFF
length: 16
size: .
J: TRBJ2-1
V: TRBV9
D: .

DNA: TGTGCCAGCAGTTTATTCAGGGGCCCCAATCAGCCCCAGCATTTT
CDR3: CASSLFRGPNQPQHF
length: 15
size: many
J: TRBJ1-5
V: TRBV27
D: .

DNA: TGTGCCAGCAGCTTGGTCCTGGACAGTTCTAACTATGGCTACACCTTC
CDR3: CASSLVLDSSNYGYTF
length: 16
size: once
J: TRBJ1-2
V: TRBV5-6
D: .

DNA: TGTGCCAGCAGTTTAGGACAGGGCCTCTATGGCTACACCTTC
CDR3: CASSLGQGLYGYTF
length: 14
size: .
J: TRBJ1-2
V: TRBV28
D: TRBD1

DNA: TGTGCCTGGAGTGTACTGACCGGTAGCTCACCCCTCCACTTT
CDR3: CAWSVLTGSSPLHF
length: 14
size: .
J: TRBJ1-6
V: TRBV30
D: .

DNA: TGTGCCAGCAGCGAACTAGGGGGCGGCACTGAAGCTTTCTTT
CDR3: CASSELGGGTEAFF
length: 14
size: .
J: TRBJ1-1
V: TRBV11-2
D: TRBD1